These 25 T cell receptor beta chains came from one sample sequenced in a study of naive and memory T cell subsets. Both TRBC1 and TRBC2 were covered by a beta constant-region primer of two equimolar oligonucleotides. Ligated cDNA was amplified by four rounds of PCR with nested alpha and beta constant-region primers and SP2. Each CDR3 protein gets one entry after TCRdb re-called the UMI-ligation and nested PCR reads with MiXCR. This repertoire shows 95,000 to 150,000 distinct CDR3 sequences, 35% to 40% found once; its top ten account for roughly 0.9%. Sequencing was carried out using central memory CD4+ T cells from blood. The source is a human donor in good health.

The chain recombines TRBV28 with TRBJ2-1; 15 bases are a match to TRBD2. Germline V gene data show CDR1 as MDHEN and CDR2 as SYDVKM. The CDR3 runs 14 residues. With V trimmed by 6 bases and J by 8 bases, 2 bases remained unmatched. The chain's CDR3 is CASRGTSGRHEQFF. CDR3 nucleotides: TGTGCCAGCAGAGGGACTAGCGGGAGGCATGAGCAGTTCTTC.

In this sample, this clonotype turned up many times. The chain uses TRBV5-1 and TRBJ2-1; D unclear. The CDR3 covers 14 residues. The germline gives CDR1 SGHRS, CDR2 YFSETQ. V lost 3 bases to trimming and J lost 0 bases, with 7 bases between them. CDR3 DNA sequence: TGCGCCAGCAGCTATGGGAACTCCTACAATGAGCAGTTCTTC. Translated, it gives CASSYGNSYNEQFF.

The chain is built from TRBV7-2 and TRBJ2-7; D is possibly TRBD1 (6 bases). CDR3 length: 14 residues. Germline CDR1 SGHTA, CDR2 FQGNSA. V was cut by 5 bases and J by 1 base, with 12 bases left in between. The CDR3 is CASSPWTDSYEQYF. The CDR3 DNA follows: TGTGCCAGCAGCCCGTGGACAGATTCCTACGAGCAGTACTTC.

This clonotype has a single count. V is TRBV28 and J is TRBJ1-5, with TRBD1 identical over 7 bases. Looked up from germline, CDR1 is MDHEN and CDR2 is SYDVKM. Trimming at V came to 6 bases and at J to 6 bases, leaving 8 bases not matched to a gene. This CDR3 has 14 amino acids. CDR3: CASRRTGNGQPQHF. CDR3 DNA: TGTGCCAGCAGAAGGACAGGTAATGGTCAGCCCCAGCATTTT.

The chain employs TRBV5-1 and TRBJ1-1; unclear D gene. V shed 4 bases and J shed 4 bases, with 14 bases lying between them. This CDR3 spans 14 amino acids. Germline V gene data show CDR1 as SGHRS and CDR2 as YFSETQ. CDR3 amino acids: CASSRVLGGTEAFF. In DNA form, the CDR3 reads TGCGCCAGCAGCCGTGTCCTGGGAGGCACTGAAGCTTTCTTT.

The chain couples TRBV18 to TRBJ2-5, with 9 bases lining up with TRBD1. The CDR3 is 16 residues long. Trimming removed 1 base from V and 6 bases from J; junction bases left unmatched: 9. CDR1 and CDR2 (germline): KGHSH, LQKENI. CDR3 sequence (DNA): TGTGCCAGCTCACCACAAGCACAGGGGGCGCAGAAGACCCAGTACTTC. Protein sequence: CASSPQAQGAQKTQYF.

The table lists this clonotype with a few counts. This sequence joins TRBV10-3 and TRBJ1-5; D is ambiguous. Per germline, CDR1 ENHRY and CDR2 SYGVKD. V lost 0 bases to trimming and J lost 1 base, with 4 bases between them. The CDR3 has 14 amino acids. The chain's CDR3 is CAISESSSNQPQHF. The CDR3 nucleotides are TGTGCCATCAGTGAGTCGTCCAGCAATCAGCCCCAGCATTTT.

The V call is TRBV10-3, the J call TRBJ2-3, with 7 bases matching TRBD2. The CDR3 covers 18 residues. V lost 4 bases to trimming and J lost 4 bases; unmatched junction nucleotides: 17. Germline values: CDR1 ENHRY, CDR2 SYGVKD. CDR3 DNA sequence: TGTGCCATCAGTGTATCCCCTTCCAGACTAGCCAGGGCAGATACGCAGTATTTT. As protein: CAISVSPSRLARADTQYF.

This clonotype appeared a few times. The V and J genes are TRBV29-1 and TRBJ1-2; D is unclear. The CDR3 has 11 residues. V shed 7 bases and J shed 4 bases, with 10 bases lying between them. The germline gives CDR1 SQVTM, CDR2 ANQGSEA. The CDR3 DNA follows: TGCAGCGGGGGTTCCAGCTATGGCTACACCTTC. Its translation is CSGGSSYGYTF.

The chain uses TRBV6-1 and TRBJ2-6, with D maybe TRBD2 (5 bases). The CDR3 covers 18 residues. V lost 5 bases and J 0 bases, leaving 17 bases between the germline ends. The germline CDR1 and CDR2 sequences are MNHNS and SASEGT. CDR3 nucleotide sequence: TGTGCCAGCAGTCGGCGGGCGGTTTTGGGCTCTGGGGCCAACGTCCTGACTTTC. It specifies CASSRRAVLGSGANVLTF.

V gene TRBV20-1 combines with J gene TRBJ1-2; D remains unclear. This CDR3 has 14 amino acids. V gave up 2 bases and J gave up 4 bases, with 14 bases separating them. Germline V gives CDR1 DFQATT, CDR2 SNEGSKA (reference sequence). As DNA, the CDR3 is TGCAGTGCTAGACGTCAGGCCCACCCCTATGGCTACACCTTC. Its translation: CSARRQAHPYGYTF.

The chain has TRBV28 and TRBJ1-5; no firm D call. Germline V gene lookup returns CDR1 MDHEN and CDR2 SYDVKM. The V end lost 2 bases, the J end lost 4 bases, and 9 bases lay between the germline ends. CDR3 size: 14 residues. The CDR3 coding sequence is TGTGCCAGCAGTTTAGTCCCAGATAATCAGCCCCAGCATTTT. Translating it yields CASSLVPDNQPQHF.

This chain connects TRBV4-1 to TRBJ1-4; no definite D call. The CDR3 has 15 residues. Trimming pared 1 base from V and 7 bases from J, leaving 13 bases between. Germline CDR1 reads MGHRA; CDR2 reads YSYEKL. The CDR3 region has the DNA TGCGCCAGCAGCCAAGGTGAAGCCTTGGGTGAAAAACTGTTTTTT. The encoded protein is CASSQGEALGEKLFF.

This clonotype appeared a few times. The chain carries TRBV7-2 and TRBJ2-3; TRBD2 aligns across 10 bases. The V segment lost 1 base and the J segment 4 bases; nucleotides outside the gene matches: 5. The CDR3 length is 16 residues. Germline lookup yields CDR1 SGHTA and CDR2 FQGNSA. CDR3 in amino acids: CASSLDPAGGSDTQYF. CDR3 bases: TGTGCCAGCAGCTTAGACCCAGCGGGAGGGTCAGATACGCAGTATTTT.

The chain has TRBV20-1 and TRBJ2-7; D gene uncertain. The V and J ends lost 3 bases and 7 bases respectively, with 16 bases between them. The CDR3 length is 13 residues. CDR1 is DFQATT, CDR2 SNEGSKA, per germline (reference sequence). CDR3 nucleotides: TGCAGTGCTAGTGATCGGGCCCCTGAAGAGCAGTACTTC. Translated: CSASDRAPEEQYF.

This clonotype was detected a few times. Here the CDR3 DNA reads TGTGCCAGCAGTTTCGACAGGGGGCAAGCTTTCTTT. Translating gives CASSFDRGQAFF. The chain joins TRBV6-2 or TRBV6-3 to TRBJ1-1, with 10 nucleotides matching TRBD1. The V segment lost 4 bases and the J segment 9 bases; nucleotides outside the gene matches: 2. The CDR3 has 12 amino acids. CDR1 and CDR2 (germline): MNHEY, SVGEGT.

The V and J genes are TRBV19 and TRBJ1-1; 7 bases line up with TRBD1. With 4 bases clipped from V and 1 base from J, the junction kept 0 bases outside the gene matches. The germline V gene has CDR1 LNHDA and CDR2 SQIVND (reference sequence). This CDR3 region has 13 residues. Written as DNA, the CDR3 is TGTGCCAGTAGTAGGGACAGGAACACTGAAGCTTTCTTT. It translates to CASSRDRNTEAFF.

This chain uses TRBV6-5 with TRBJ2-1; D call uncertain. V was cut by 6 bases and J by 5 bases, with 11 bases left in between. This CDR3 comprises 13 residues. The germline V gene has CDR1 MNHEY and CDR2 SVGAGI. The CDR3 sequence: CASRPDGNNEQFF. The CDR3 coding sequence is TGTGCCAGCAGACCCGACGGAAACAATGAGCAGTTCTTC.

This clonotype was counted between two and nine times. The rearrangement uses TRBV7-2 and TRBJ2-1, with 8 bases lining up with TRBD2. Losses at the gene ends were 11 bases for V and 4 bases for J; bases not matched to a gene: 13. Germline V lookup: CDR1 SGHTA, CDR2 FQGNSA. This CDR3 spans 15 amino acids. The CDR3: CASSLGRGGYNEQFF. CDR3 nucleotide sequence: TGTGCCTCCAGCTTAGGACGGGGGGGATACAATGAGCAGTTCTTC.

The rearrangement uses TRBV4-3 and TRBJ2-5; 11 nucleotides align to TRBD1. CDR1 and CDR2 from the germline V gene are LGHNA and YSLEER. The junction had 4 bases not matched to a gene; V was cut back by 4 bases and J by 6 bases. The CDR3 runs to 14 residues. CDR3 sequence: CASSLGQGAKTQYF. The CDR3 coding sequence is TGCGCCAGCAGCCTCGGACAGGGGGCAAAGACCCAGTACTTC.

This clonotype was recorded a few times. V is TRBV6-5 and J is TRBJ1-5, with 8 bases identical to TRBD1. V lost 5 bases to trimming and J lost 4 bases; unmatched junction nucleotides: 13. The CDR3 runs 17 residues. Germline values: CDR1 MNHEY, CDR2 SVGAGI. This CDR3 is CASSPDRDSADNQPQHF. CDR3 bases: TGTGCCAGCAGTCCGGACAGGGACTCTGCGGATAATCAGCCCCAGCATTTT.

The genes are TRBV20-1 and TRBJ1-2, with D perhaps matching TRBD1 (5 bases). Germline V gives CDR1 DFQATT, CDR2 SNEGSKA (reference sequence). V lost 1 base and J lost 3, with 12 bases in between. The CDR3 contains 14 residues. In DNA, the CDR3 is TGCAGTGCTAGAGTTTCCGAGGGGCACTATGGCTACACCTTC. This sequence encodes CSARVSEGHYGYTF.

Only a few counts were recorded for this clonotype. The chain combines TRBV7-3 with TRBJ2-1, with D perhaps TRBD2 (6 bases). The V end lost 5 bases, the J end lost 6 bases, and 17 bases lay between the germline ends. This CDR3 has 15 residues. Germline lookup yields CDR1 SGHTA and CDR2 FQGTGA. In nucleotides, the CDR3 is TGTGCCAGCAGCCGGAGGCTAGCGAGATTCAATGAGCAGTTCTTC. Protein: CASSRRLARFNEQFF. The whole variable domain, remainder taken from reference TRBV7-3 and TRBJ2-1, is GAGVSQTPSNKVTEKGKYVELRCDPISGHTALYWYRQSLGQGPEFLIYFQGTGAADDSGLPNDRFFAVRPEGSVSTLKIQRTERGDSAVYLCASSRRLARFNEQFFGPGTRLTVL.

This clonotype came up a few times. The chain combines TRBV3-1 with TRBJ2-1, with D maybe TRBD2 (6 bases). The CDR3 is 16 residues long. Trimming cost V 5 bases and J 6 bases, with 20 bases left between them. Germline V lookup: CDR1 LGHDT, CDR2 YNNKEL (reference sequence). This CDR3 reads CASSSRLRAGPNEQFF. Here the CDR3 DNA reads TGTGCCAGCAGCTCCCGACTAAGAGCGGGCCCCAATGAGCAGTTCTTC.

V gene TRBV28 combines with J gene TRBJ2-7; unclear D gene. This CDR3 is built from 15 residues. V gave up 3 bases and J gave up 3 bases, with 15 bases separating them. Germline V CDR1 and CDR2: MDHEN, SYDVKM. The CDR3 nucleotides read TGTGCCAGCAGTTTTGCAGGCTACCAAGACTACGAGCAGTACTTC. As protein: CASSFAGYQDYEQYF.